This TCR beta chain was sequenced for a study of beta chain features in type 1 diabetes (dated by TCRdb to the late 2010s). The study in broad terms: Patients and healthy donors did not differ in mean age, gender distribution, total cell number or subset yield. A total of around 110,000,000 sorted cells were examined across all samples, and RNA yield correlated strongly with the number of cells per subset. Whereas all 28 donors provided naive and central memory subsets, regulatory and stem cell-like memory subsets were isolated from just 8 patients and roughly eight healthy donors. The study compared TCRB repertoires of sorted circulating CD4+ T cell subsets between recently diagnosed type 1 diabetes patients and matched healthy donors. What the work shows at the level of the full study, not this receptor alone: The naive, central memory and regulatory TCRB repertoires appeared to resemble one another more closely among patients than among healthy donors. Shorter templates might be favored by PCR, yet because patient and control samples were amplified and corrected together, any such skew would affect both groups equally. Patients with type 1 diabetes made fewer insertions and deleted more nucleotides at VDJ recombination sites, implying thymic rearrangement abnormalities. Only small numbers of individuals were included in the HLA sub-analyses, which left unresolved whether HLA type had any influence on TCRB rearrangement. Type 1 diabetes patients showed a moderate but significant shortening of TCRB CDR3 length in all four CD4+ subsets. Because cDNA was sequenced instead of genomic DNA, highly expressing activated cells could be over-represented, though the groups showed no difference in activation or CD3 levels.

The entire isolated RNA was reverse transcribed using the High Capacity cDNA Reverse Transcription Kit, and thus expressed TCRB transcripts were sequenced. Naive, central memory and regulatory T cell samples underwent deep immunoSEQ sequencing, averaging around 3.9 million total reads per sample. Sorted cells were lysed in RLT buffer, and RNA was extracted using DNase-treated RNeasy Micro or Mini kits according to cell number. To prevent cross-contamination, each cell subset was processed individually, whereas patient and healthy donor samples were processed jointly. Using the immunoSEQ multiplex PCR, TCRB sequences were amplified from cDNA into 87-bp fragments spanning the CDR3 region. Amplicons were sequenced on the Illumina HiSeq platform. The study's own analysis went as follows. PCR bias was corrected computationally using synthetic template baselines, and reads within Hamming distance 2 were collapsed, with unmergeable singletons discarded. By aligning reads against IMGT, V, D and J genes, CDR3 length, and insertions or deletions at six rearrangement sites were assigned. Clonotype counts were normalized to sorted cell number within each subset before computing true diversity and Gini coefficients with the tcR R package. Repertoire sharing was quantified using the overlap coefficient calculated on TCRB nucleotide sequences. As a proxy for the pre-selection repertoire, out-of-frame TCRB sequences from naive cells were analyzed. This immuneACCESS table, as held by TCRdb, lists in-frame sequences with V and J called but not all clones. Of the missing ones, under half trace to an unresolved V gene in checked studies; the others have no known cause. V, J and clone size are taken as reported in that table, and D and trimming were inferred from the DNA itself. This sample gives about 280,000 clones in total; roughly 15% of them show up just once. Of the sample, around 0.015% is held by the ten largest clones.

Each donor gave one peripheral blood draw, averaging approximately 0.12 L, which was collected into heparinised tubes. Using a panel that included CD45RO, CCR7, CD25, CD127, CD95 and CD27, naive, central memory, regulatory and stem cell-like memory CD4+ T cells were sorted on a BD FACSAria II. Purity was above 95% for every sorted population. PBMCs were isolated right away by Lymphoprep density gradient centrifugation and were stained directly, without culture. So that batch effects would be minimized, each experiment stained and sorted samples in pairs, pairing one healthy donor with one patient. As to this clone: Its specific antigen is unknown. One base away there is no much larger clone; base qualities are not given.

At the junction V is shortened by 0 bases and J by 4 bases, with 13 bases in between. Counted from cysteine to phenylalanine, this CDR3 has 15 amino acids. CDR3 DNA is the only sequence kept; it has 45 bases, read in frame from the first base. Via the germline V gene (reference sequence), CDR1 is GTSNPN and CDR2 SVGIG. This receptor was obtained from a man aged 18 to 35 with type 1 diabetes. Sequencing was performed on naive CD4+ T cells from blood. Per the publication, the cell subset or site label means: true naive CD4+ T cells. Recombination linked TRBV30 to TRBJ2-1; tentative D gene TRBD2, with 6 bases matching. The CDR3 is CAWSVVYRGYNEQFF. The sequenced DNA: TGTGCCTGGAGTGTTGTCTATCGGGGGTACAATGAGCAGTTCTTC. The variable domain in full, with residues beyond the CDR3 obtained from the reference TRBV30 and TRBJ2-1 genes, is SQTIHQWPATLVQPVGSPLSLECTVEGTSNPNLYWYRQAAGRGLQLLFYSVGIGQISSEVPQNLSASRPQDRQFILSSKKLLLSDSGFYLCAWSVVYRGYNEQFFGPGTRLTVL.